The 8 T cell receptor beta chains below all came from one sample that was sequenced in a study of shared clonotypes between healthy human individuals. Some clones are missing from TCRdb's copy, which holds only in-frame ones; the method was immunoSEQ multiplex PCR. The sample lists 950,000 to 1,100,000 clones, around three quarters occurring once. Sequenced: memory CD4+ T cells from PBMCs. The subset is: CD45RA-negative fraction. These receptors all stem from a man between 18 and 29 years old in good health. Some clones in this sample may be carry-over from other donors' samples.

The chain links TRBV10-3 to TRBJ1-1; D is possibly TRBD1 (6 bases). The CDR3 extends over 14 amino acids. From germline, CDR1 is ENHRY and CDR2 SYGVKD. Between the trimmed V and J ends, which lost 8 bases and 1 base, there was a span of 14 bases. Here the CDR3 reads CAILAGTQNTEAFF. The CDR3 nucleotides read TGTGCCATCCTAGCCGGGACACAGAACACTGAAGCTTTCTTT.

V is TRBV18 and J is TRBJ1-4; tentative D call: TRBD1 (5 bases). The CDR3 totals 15 residues. V was trimmed by 0 bases and J by 0 bases, leaving 5 bases between them. Germline V lookup: CDR1 KGHSH, CDR2 LQKENI. The CDR3 nucleotides read TGTGCCAGCTCACCACCGGGGGCAACTAATGAAAAACTGTTTTTT. Its protein product is CASSPPGATNEKLFF.

This clone has just a few counts. The gene calls are TRBV6-5 and TRBJ1-1; 9 bases agree with TRBD1. This CDR3 has 14 amino acids. Germline trimming cut 2 bases from V and 11 bases from J; bases unmatched to any gene: 9. The germline V gene encodes CDR1 MNHEY and CDR2 SVGAGI. The CDR3 loop reads CASSYPGTGSFAFF. CDR3 nucleotides: TGTGCCAGCAGTTACCCCGGGACAGGGTCGTTTGCTTTCTTT.

The rearrangement joins TRBV5-1 to TRBJ2-5; D is perhaps TRBD1 or TRBD2 (5 bases each). This CDR3 is 14 amino acids long. From germline, CDR1 is SGHRS and CDR2 YFSETQ. V shed 6 bases and J shed 3 bases, with 15 bases lying between them. For the CDR3, the DNA is TGCGCCAGCAACACCGGGGCATTCAAAGAGACCCAGTACTTC. Residues: CASNTGAFKETQYF.

This chain uses TRBV4-2 with TRBJ2-1; TRBD1 is a possible D gene (5 bases). Germline loops: CDR1 LGHNA, CDR2 YNFKEQ. Trimming shortened V by 0 bases and J by 6 bases, and 9 bases separated the two germline ends. The CDR3 sequence is 14 residues long. CDR3: CASSQDRASNEQFF. Here the CDR3 DNA reads TGTGCCAGCAGCCAAGACAGGGCTTCCAATGAGCAGTTCTTC.

The rearrangement joins TRBV10-2 to TRBJ2-3; D remains ambiguous. With 6 bases removed from V and 3 bases from J, the gap between germline ends came to 13 bases. The V gene's germline CDR1 is WSHSY and CDR2 SAAADI. This CDR3 has 14 amino acids. The CDR3 spells CASRRQVATDTQYF. CDR3 DNA: TGCGCCAGCAGAAGGCAGGTTGCGACAGATACGCAGTATTTT.

The chain has TRBV28 and TRBJ1-1; D remains ambiguous. V was cut by 2 bases and J by 2 bases, with 9 bases left in between. CDR1 is MDHEN, CDR2 SYDVKM, per germline. There are 14 residues in the CDR3. The CDR3 reads CASSLISDNTEAFF. The CDR3 region has the DNA TGTGCCAGCAGTTTAATCTCCGATAACACTGAAGCTTTCTTT. Supplemented by reference TRBV28 and TRBJ1-1, the full variable domain reads DVKVTQSSRYLVKRTGEKVFLECVQDMDHENMFWYRQDPGLGLRLIYFSYDVKMKEKGDIPEGYSVSREKKERFSLILESASTNQTSMYLCASSLISDNTEAFFGQGTRLTVV.

V gene TRBV5-1 combines with J gene TRBJ2-5, with D perhaps matching TRBD1 or TRBD2 (6 bases each). Germline lookup yields CDR1 SGHRS and CDR2 YFSETQ. Trimming cost V 0 bases and J 5 bases, with 17 bases left between them. The length of the CDR3 is 16 residues. The CDR3 nucleotides are TGCGCCAGCAGCTTGGCCCCCAGGGGAGGAGGGGAGACCCAGTACTTC. Protein sequence: CASSLAPRGGGETQYF.